These T cell receptor beta chains were read from a single sample in a study of identical twins. A single record per CDR3 protein comes from TCRdb applying MiXCR to the 5' RACE reads. The table lists 240,000 or so distinct CDR3 sequences, 9.5% to 15% of them singletons. This sample was also put to use in a study of yellow fever vaccine responses in identical twins.

Material: memory (CD45RO+) T cells sorted from blood. Receptors originate from a woman in her late teens or twenties in good health. Each CDR3 is given with its conserved first and last residue. Each record gives: CDR3 DNA, CDR3 protein, clone size, J gene, D gene, V gene. The D gene is left open where the match is weak. Clone size is shown for a subset of rows, as once, few, many or a class of expanded clone.

DNA: TGTGCCAGCAGCTTAGGGGCCTGGGGGGTAGCAGATACGCAGTATTTT; CDR3: CASSLGAWGVADTQYF; size: few; J: TRBJ2-3; D: -; V: TRBV11-2
DNA: TGTGCCAGCAGCTTTTTACAGGGGAATGTGAATGAGCAGTTCTTC; CDR3: CASSFLQGNVNEQFF; size: few; J: TRBJ2-1; D: TRBD1; V: TRBV5-6
DNA: TGTGCCAGCAGTCAGGGACTACCCAACACCGGGGAGCTGTTTTTT; CDR3: CASSQGLPNTGELFF; size: few; J: TRBJ2-2; D: TRBD2; V: TRBV27
DNA: TGTGCCAGCAGTGGGACAGGAGCTAACTATGGCTACACCTTC; CDR3: CASSGTGANYGYTF; size: -; J: TRBJ1-2; D: TRBD1; V: TRBV2
DNA: TGTGCCAGCAGAGCCCTATTCGGGACTAGCGGGGGCAGCTCCTACGAGCAGTACTTC; CDR3: CASRALFGTSGGSSYEQYF; size: few; J: TRBJ2-7; D: TRBD2; V: TRBV2
DNA: TGTGCCAGCAGCTTAGGGGGGAGTTACACCGGGGAGCTGTTTTTT; CDR3: CASSLGGSYTGELFF; size: -; J: TRBJ2-2; D: -; V: TRBV13
DNA: TGTGCCAGCAGTTTTGGACCCAGCGGGAGGTACGAGCAGTACTTC; CDR3: CASSFGPSGRYEQYF; size: -; J: TRBJ2-7; D: TRBD2; V: TRBV12-3/TRBV12-4
DNA: TGTGCCAGCACACCCGGACTAGCGGGAGCAGAGACCCAGTACTTC; CDR3: CASTPGLAGAETQYF; size: -; J: TRBJ2-5; D: TRBD2; V: TRBV18
DNA: TGTGCCAGCAGTGTCCGTCAAACTGGGGCCAACGTCCTGACTTTC; CDR3: CASSVRQTGANVLTF; size: -; J: TRBJ2-6; D: -; V: TRBV2
DNA: TGCGCCAGCAGCCTAGACAGCCTAACCTACGAGCAGTACTTC; CDR3: CASSLDSLTYEQYF; size: few; J: TRBJ2-7; D: -; V: TRBV5-1
DNA: TGTGCCAGCAGCGAAGGGACTTCCTATGGCTACACCTTC; CDR3: CASSEGTSYGYTF; size: few; J: TRBJ1-2; D: -; V: TRBV9
DNA: TGTGCCAGCTTCGGACCCAATTCACCCCTCCACTTT; CDR3: CASFGPNSPLHF; size: -; J: TRBJ1-6; D: -; V: TRBV18
DNA: TGTGCCAGCAGTTCCCGGACAGGGAGGGTGGAGACCCAGTACTTC; CDR3: CASSSRTGRVETQYF; size: many; J: TRBJ2-5; D: -; V: TRBV12-3/TRBV12-4
DNA: TGTGCCAGCAGTTCGGGCTTACAGGGTTTGAATGGCTACACCTTC; CDR3: CASSSGLQGLNGYTF; size: -; J: TRBJ1-2; D: -; V: TRBV28
DNA: TGCAGTGCTAGTCTCGGACTAGCGGGGCGCCGGGAGCTGTTTTTT; CDR3: CSASLGLAGRRELFF; size: -; J: TRBJ2-2; D: TRBD2; V: TRBV20-1
DNA: TGCAGCGTTGCCGGACAGGTGACTGAAGCTTTCTTT; CDR3: CSVAGQVTEAFF; size: -; J: TRBJ1-1; D: TRBD1; V: TRBV29-1
DNA: TGTGCCAGCAGTTCGGAGCTCTACAATGAGCAGTTCTTC; CDR3: CASSSELYNEQFF; size: many; J: TRBJ2-1; D: -; V: TRBV12-3/TRBV12-4